The 11 T cell receptor beta chains below all came from one sample that was sequenced in a study of vaccination and CD4 T cells after COVID-19. Specified treatment: roughly 10-day PBMC culture with coronavirus spike peptide pools or control peptides (ViraFEST assay). Their specific antigens are unknown. With the Oncomine TCR Beta short-read assay, DNA from cultured CD4+ T cells was sequenced. From the PCR reads, TCRdb called clonotypes with MiXCR, one entry per CDR3 protein. The sample holds about 15,000 distinct CDR3 sequences, nearly 55% seen once. The sequencing here drew on CD4+ T cells from blood, cultured in vitro, taken before SARS-CoV-2 vaccination. These receptors all stem from a human donor who had recovered from COVID-19.

The chain is built from TRBV5-1 and TRBJ1-2, with a tentative D call TRBD1 (6 bases). Germline V gives CDR1 SGHRS, CDR2 YFSETQ. V dropped 4 bases and J dropped 8 bases, with 15 bases sitting between them. The CDR3 is 13 residues long. CDR3 DNA: TGCGCCAGCAGCACAGGGACGGCCCAAGGCTACACCTTC. Its protein is CASSTGTAQGYTF.

This clonotype was detected only a few times. The V gene is TRBV15, the J gene TRBJ2-5; D is perhaps TRBD2 (6 bases). Trimming cost V 1 base and J 5 bases, with 14 bases left between them. The CDR3 spans 15 residues. Germline values: CDR1 LNHNV, CDR2 YYDKDF (reference sequence). CDR3 sequence reads: CATSRVRGSLETQYF. CDR3 DNA sequence: TGTGCCACCAGCAGAGTTCGGGGGTCGCTGGAGACCCAGTACTTC.

This chain joins TRBV28 and TRBJ1-1, with 10 nucleotides matching TRBD1. J lost 5 bases, V lost 3 bases, and 12 bases had no gene match. The CDR3 totals 17 residues. Germline loops: CDR1 MDHEN, CDR2 SYDVKM. Here the CDR3 DNA reads TGTGCCAGCAGTTTTTTGTTCCGACAGGGGGCCCGAACTGAAGCTTTCTTT. This encodes CASSFLFRQGARTEAFF.

This sequence joins TRBV19 and TRBJ1-4; D uncertain. V was pared by 5 bases and J by 7 bases, with 8 bases between. Germline V CDR1 and CDR2: LNHDA, SQIVND (reference sequence). This CDR3 has 12 residues. The CDR3 region is CASSVIGEKLFF. The CDR3 DNA reads TGTGCCAGTAGTGTTATTGGTGAAAAACTGTTTTTT.

The chain recombines TRBV20-1 with TRBJ2-3; 12 bases map to TRBD2. CDR1 is DFQATT, CDR2 SNEGSKA, per germline (reference sequence). This CDR3 spans 16 amino acids. Trimming took 5 bases from V and 4 from J; bases not matched to a gene: 10. CDR3 nucleotides: TGCAGTGCTTTGCGCCAACTAGCGGGAGGAGCAGATACGCAGTATTTT. This encodes CSALRQLAGGADTQYF.

The rearrangement uses TRBV7-9 and TRBJ2-7; D call uncertain. V lost 5 bases and J 4 bases, leaving 6 bases between the germline ends. The CDR3 totals 11 residues. The V gene's germline CDR1 is SEHNR and CDR2 FQNEAQ (reference sequence). CDR3 coding DNA: TGTGCCAGCAGCCCGCAGTACGAGCAGTACTTC. It is translated as CASSPQYEQYF.

The V call is TRBV20-1, the J call TRBJ2-1; 11 bases map to TRBD2. V was clipped by 5 bases and J by 8 bases; unmatched bases: 11. The germline V gene has CDR1 DFQATT and CDR2 SNEGSKA (reference sequence). The CDR3 consists of 15 residues. The CDR3 spells CSAEGRTSGSHEQFF. The CDR3 nucleotides are TGCAGTGCTGAGGGAAGGACTAGCGGGTCGCATGAGCAGTTCTTC.

This clonotype showed up just a few times. This chain joins TRBV2 and TRBJ2-7; TRBD2 might be the D (5 bases). The CDR3 spans 14 residues. V dropped 2 bases and J dropped 3 bases, with 11 bases sitting between them. Germline lookup yields CDR1 SNHLY and CDR2 FYNNEI. CDR3 region: CASSELLSGYEQYF. DNA of the CDR3: TGTGCCAGCAGTGAACTGTTGAGCGGCTACGAGCAGTACTTC.

This clonotype was observed a handful of times. V gene TRBV19 combines with J gene TRBJ1-6, with TRBD1 matching 7 bases. This CDR3 spans 13 amino acids. Unmatched junction bases numbered 4, after V lost 7 bases and J lost 7 bases. The germline CDR1 and CDR2 sequences are LNHDA and SQIVND (reference sequence). CDR3 protein: CASKARGNSPLHF. The CDR3 DNA is TGTGCCAGTAAAGCCAGGGGGAATTCACCCCTCCACTTT.

The V gene is TRBV23-1, the J gene TRBJ2-2; D is unclear. TRBV23-1 is annotated as an ORF whose role is uncertain. This CDR3 is 15 amino acids long. V dropped 4 bases and J dropped 5 bases, with 14 bases sitting between them. CDR3 DNA: TGCGCCAGCAGTCCCCCCTTACGTTGGACCGGGGAGCTGTTTTTT. Translation: CASSPPLRWTGELFF.

This clonotype was seen only a few times. The chain combines TRBV24-1 with TRBJ2-3; D unresolved. The length of the CDR3 is 16 residues. Trimming shortened V by 5 bases and J by 4 bases, and 18 bases separated the two germline ends. CDR1 and CDR2 (germline): KGHDR, SFDVKD. The CDR3 protein is CATSALGYGGSDTQYF. The CDR3 DNA reads TGTGCCACCAGTGCCCTTGGCTACGGCGGATCAGATACGCAGTATTTT.